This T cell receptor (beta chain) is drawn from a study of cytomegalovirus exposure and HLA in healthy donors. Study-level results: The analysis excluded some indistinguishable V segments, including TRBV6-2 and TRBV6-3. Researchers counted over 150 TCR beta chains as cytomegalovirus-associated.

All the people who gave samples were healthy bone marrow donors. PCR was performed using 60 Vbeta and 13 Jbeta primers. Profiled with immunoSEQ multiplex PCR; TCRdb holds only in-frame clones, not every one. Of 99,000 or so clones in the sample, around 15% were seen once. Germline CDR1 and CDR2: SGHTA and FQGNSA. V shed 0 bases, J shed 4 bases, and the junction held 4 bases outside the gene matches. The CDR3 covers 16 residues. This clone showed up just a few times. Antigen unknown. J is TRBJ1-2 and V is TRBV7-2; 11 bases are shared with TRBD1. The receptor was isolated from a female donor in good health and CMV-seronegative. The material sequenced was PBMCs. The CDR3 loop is CASSLAAGTGGYGYTF. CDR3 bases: TGTGCCAGCAGCTTAGCTGCTGGGACAGGGGGCTATGGCTACACCTTC.